The rows below give T cell receptor beta chains drawn from one sample of a study of blood T cell repertoires in COVID-19. TCRdb's copy holds only in-frame clones and misses some; the assay was immunoSEQ multiplex PCR. Of under 150,000 clones in the sample, 80% are singletons; the top ten hold approximately 25%. Material: peripheral blood. These receptors came from a human donor in a cohort sampled during active COVID-19. The CDR3 runs from the conserved cysteine through the conserved F or W. Each record gives: V gene, clone size, CDR3 protein. A clone size is listed for some rows: how often the clone was seen (once, few, many), or a class if it is expanded.

TRBV6-6 | once | CASSGTGGGSSYEQYF
TRBV2 | - | CASRLQGAGELFF
TRBV4-2 | once | CASSQEVRGLGEQFF
TRBV18 | - | CASSPPGLAGVETQYF
TRBV7-2 | - | CASSPGQGAVYGYTF
TRBV19 | - | CASSIGQGPQAFF
TRBV7-2 | - | CASSLLAREPYEQYF
TRBV20-1 | once | CSARQTDTQYF
TRBV7-9 | - | CASSWGTGVETQYF
TRBV18 | - | CASSPQVGRTDTQYF
TRBV21-1 | - | CASRKKGGTEAFF
TRBV3-1/TRBV3-2 | - | CASMVGNGEETQYF
TRBV5-1 | - | CASSSGGGGASTDTQYF
TRBV9 | few | CASSVADRVHNEQFF
TRBV5-4 | - | CASSGTKGAYNEQFF
TRBV7-9 | - | CASSQRQGVGYNEQFF
TRBV21-1 | - | CASSICSSGHQPQHF
TRBV14 | - | CASSQALVGAHEQYF
TRBV27 | - | CASSPGGAYSPLHF
TRBV19 | - | CASHRDRDYYTEAFF
TRBV24-1 | medium-sized | CATAGTGYNEQFF
TRBV6-2/TRBV6-3 | - | CASSFPTSGKTTDTQYF
TRBV11-1 | - | CASSSPGTGGIEKLFF
TRBV20-1 | few | CSASAQAGEQFF
TRBV4-1 | - | CASSRRSAGDGYTF
TRBV7-8 | - | CASSSLGLAGNTGELFF
TRBV12-3/TRBV12-4 | - | CASTQTGNGYTF
TRBV7-2 | few | CASSTRTLDQETQYF
TRBV7-2 | - | CASSLNRGLNQPQHF
TRBV10-3 | few | CAISDNRGRIYGYTF
TRBV9 | once | CASSVGELASYEQYF
TRBV6-6 | - | CASSKPDSANTEAFF
TRBV19 | - | CASSPGLPLTGEQFF
TRBV14 | - | CASSQGVRQGRDGYTF
TRBV4-2 | - | CASSQDRGSQEAFF
TRBV25-1 | - | CASSEFRGIGTGELFF
TRBV5-1 | - | CASSLDRVYYEQYF
TRBV6-6 | - | CASRPGQTQGGPQHF
TRBV18 | - | CASSPREGSNYGYTF
TRBV11-2 | - | CASSLSTGLAGEQYF
TRBV7-8 | - | CASSPPPAGHYYEQFF
TRBV28 | - | CASSLWGLLTDTQYF
TRBV7-8 | few | CASSPQGAPGEKLFF
TRBV6-5 | few | CASSLGLNEQFF
TRBV28 | - | CASTPLSGYQETQYF
TRBV28 | - | CASISAGTSGYEQYF
TRBV7-9 | - | CASSLVTVYGYTF
TRBV2 | - | CASGTGRNNEQFF